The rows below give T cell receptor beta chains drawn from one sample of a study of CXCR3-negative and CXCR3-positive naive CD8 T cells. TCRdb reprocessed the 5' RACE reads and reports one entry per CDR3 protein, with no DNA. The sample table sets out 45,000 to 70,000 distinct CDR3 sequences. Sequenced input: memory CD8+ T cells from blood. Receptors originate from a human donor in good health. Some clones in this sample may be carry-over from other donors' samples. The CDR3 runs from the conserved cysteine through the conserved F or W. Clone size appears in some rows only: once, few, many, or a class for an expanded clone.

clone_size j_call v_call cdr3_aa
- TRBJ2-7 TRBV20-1 CSARDRETYEQYF
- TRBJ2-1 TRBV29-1 CSATGQTAYYNEQFF
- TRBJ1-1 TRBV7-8 CASSSLDEAFF
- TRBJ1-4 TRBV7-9 CASSSIDEKLFF
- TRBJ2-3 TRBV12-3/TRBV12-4 CASSTKHRDRGWRADTQYF
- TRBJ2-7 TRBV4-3 CASSQGGSYEQYF
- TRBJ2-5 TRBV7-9 CASSLAGDLETQYF
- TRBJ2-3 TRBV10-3 CAISEITDTQYF
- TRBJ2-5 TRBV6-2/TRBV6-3 CASSLGQGWTINQETQYF
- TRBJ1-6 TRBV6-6 CASSYRAVDNSPLHF
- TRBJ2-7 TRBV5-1 CASSLELGYYEQYF
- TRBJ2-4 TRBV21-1 CASSPLGEENIQYF
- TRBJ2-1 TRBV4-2 CASSQGPEGNEQFF
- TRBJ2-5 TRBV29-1 CSVEESGQRLETQYF
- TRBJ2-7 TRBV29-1 CSVVGAGYEQYF
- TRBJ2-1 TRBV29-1 CSVVGYNEQFF
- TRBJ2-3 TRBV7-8 CASSFLAAHAADTQYF
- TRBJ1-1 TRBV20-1 CSARTLNTEAFF
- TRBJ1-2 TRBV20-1 CSAKTGNDGYTF
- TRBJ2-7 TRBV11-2 CASSDIGQGYYEQYF
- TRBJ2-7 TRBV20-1 CSARGAGDWHEQYF
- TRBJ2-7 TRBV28 CASSYRGQTYEQYF
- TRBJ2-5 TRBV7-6 CASSPQVRGETQYF
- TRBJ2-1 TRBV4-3 CASSQDGTSPQEQFF
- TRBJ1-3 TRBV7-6 CASSYSGGPSRNTIYF
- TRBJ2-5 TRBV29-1 CSVELRGTRRETQYF
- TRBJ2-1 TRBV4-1 CASSQGGGGFNEQFF
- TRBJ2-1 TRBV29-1 CSVLAGGGNEQFF
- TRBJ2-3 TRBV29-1 CSVEQGVQRDTQYF
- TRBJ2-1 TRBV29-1 CSVEDDTFGLAGYNEQFF
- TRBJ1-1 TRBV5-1 CASSSPEPGNTEAFF
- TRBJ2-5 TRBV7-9 CASSFRQDQETQYF
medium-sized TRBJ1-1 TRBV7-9 CASSASSLNTEAFF
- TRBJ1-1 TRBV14 CASSQSPGDTEAFF
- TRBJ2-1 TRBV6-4 CASSDGTGGDEQFF
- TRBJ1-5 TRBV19 CASGTGGMLGNQPQHF
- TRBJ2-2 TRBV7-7 CASSPEGERYTGELFF
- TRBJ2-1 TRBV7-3 CASSLMSPIGVSNEQFF
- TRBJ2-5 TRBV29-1 CSVDGLLGGKETQYF
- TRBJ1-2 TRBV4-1 CASNGGREVEGYTF